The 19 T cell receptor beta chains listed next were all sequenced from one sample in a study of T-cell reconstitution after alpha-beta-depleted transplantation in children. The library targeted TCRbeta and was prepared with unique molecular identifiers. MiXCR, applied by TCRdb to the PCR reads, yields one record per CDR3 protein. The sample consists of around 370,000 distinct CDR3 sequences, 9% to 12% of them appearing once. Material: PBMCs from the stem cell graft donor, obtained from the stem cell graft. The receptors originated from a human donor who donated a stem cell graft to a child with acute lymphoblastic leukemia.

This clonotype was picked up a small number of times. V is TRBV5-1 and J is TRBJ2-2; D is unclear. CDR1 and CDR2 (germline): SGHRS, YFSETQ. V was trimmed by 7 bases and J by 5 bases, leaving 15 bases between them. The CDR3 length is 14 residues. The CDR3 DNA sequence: TGCGCCAGCCGCCGAGTTGAGAAAACCGGGGAGCTGTTTTTT. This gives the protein CASRRVEKTGELFF.

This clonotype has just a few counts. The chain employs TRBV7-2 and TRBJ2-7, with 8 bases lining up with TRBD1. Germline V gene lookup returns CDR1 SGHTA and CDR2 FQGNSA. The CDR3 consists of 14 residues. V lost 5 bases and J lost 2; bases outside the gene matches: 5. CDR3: CASSATGVTYEQYF. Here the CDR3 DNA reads TGTGCCAGCAGCGCGACAGGGGTTACCTACGAGCAGTACTTC.

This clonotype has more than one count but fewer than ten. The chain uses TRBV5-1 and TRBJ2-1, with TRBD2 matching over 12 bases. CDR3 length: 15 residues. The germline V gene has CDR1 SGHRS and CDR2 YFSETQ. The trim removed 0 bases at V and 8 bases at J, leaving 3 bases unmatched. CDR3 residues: CASSLASGRVDEQFF. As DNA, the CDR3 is TGCGCCAGCAGCTTGGCTAGCGGGAGGGTTGATGAGCAGTTCTTC.

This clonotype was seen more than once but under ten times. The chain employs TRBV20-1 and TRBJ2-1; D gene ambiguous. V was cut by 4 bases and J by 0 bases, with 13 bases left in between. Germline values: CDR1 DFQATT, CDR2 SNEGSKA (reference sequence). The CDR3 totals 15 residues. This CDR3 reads CSAKESWSSYNEQFF. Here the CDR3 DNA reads TGCAGTGCTAAAGAGTCCTGGAGCTCCTACAATGAGCAGTTCTTC.

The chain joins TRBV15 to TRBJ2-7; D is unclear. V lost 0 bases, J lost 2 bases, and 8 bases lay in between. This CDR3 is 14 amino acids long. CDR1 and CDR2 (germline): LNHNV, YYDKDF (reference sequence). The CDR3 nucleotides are TGTGCCACCAGCAGAGATAGTGGGGCCTACGAGCAGTACTTC. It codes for CATSRDSGAYEQYF. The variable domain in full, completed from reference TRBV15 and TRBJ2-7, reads DAMVIQNPRYQVTQFGKPVTLSCSQTLNHNVMYWYQQKSSQAPKLLFHYYDKDFNNEADTPDNFQSRRPNTSFCFLDIRSPGLGDTAMYLCATSRDSGAYEQYFGPGTRLTVT.

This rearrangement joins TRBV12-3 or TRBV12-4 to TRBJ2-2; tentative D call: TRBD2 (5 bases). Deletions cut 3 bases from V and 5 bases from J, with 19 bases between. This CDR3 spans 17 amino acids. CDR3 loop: CASSFHGVAVRTGELFF. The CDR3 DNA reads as TGTGCCAGCAGTTTTCACGGGGTTGCCGTGAGGACCGGGGAGCTGTTTTTT.

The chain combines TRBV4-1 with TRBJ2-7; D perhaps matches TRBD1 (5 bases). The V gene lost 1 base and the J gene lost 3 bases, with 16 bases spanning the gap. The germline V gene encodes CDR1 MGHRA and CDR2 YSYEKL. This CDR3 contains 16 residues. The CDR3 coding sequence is TGCGCCAGCAGCCAAGCTCCTCGGACACTTCTCTACGAGCAGTACTTC. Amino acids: CASSQAPRTLLYEQYF.

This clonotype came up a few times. The CDR3 sequence: CASSANWGGHYEQYF. DNA of the CDR3: TGTGCCAGCAGCGCAAACTGGGGTGGCCACTACGAGCAGTACTTC. The genes are TRBV7-2 and TRBJ2-7; D is unresolved. The CDR3 sequence is 15 residues long. Trimming took 5 bases from V and 3 from J, leaving 17 bases between them. The V gene's germline CDR1 is SGHTA and CDR2 FQGNSA.

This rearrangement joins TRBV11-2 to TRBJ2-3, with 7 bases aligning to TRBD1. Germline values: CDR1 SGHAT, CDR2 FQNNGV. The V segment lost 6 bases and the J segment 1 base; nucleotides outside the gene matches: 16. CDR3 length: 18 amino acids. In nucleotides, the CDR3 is TGTGCCAGCAGTCGCCAAGGAGGCGTCGGACAGGGCACAGATACGCAGTATTTT. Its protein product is CASSRQGGVGQGTDTQYF.

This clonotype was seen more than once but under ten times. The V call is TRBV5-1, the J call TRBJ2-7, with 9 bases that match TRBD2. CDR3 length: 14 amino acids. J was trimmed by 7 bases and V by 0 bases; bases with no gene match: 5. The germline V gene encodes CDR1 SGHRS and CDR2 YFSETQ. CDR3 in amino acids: CASSLEAAGGEQYF. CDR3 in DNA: TGCGCCAGCAGCTTGGAAGCAGCGGGAGGTGAGCAGTACTTC.

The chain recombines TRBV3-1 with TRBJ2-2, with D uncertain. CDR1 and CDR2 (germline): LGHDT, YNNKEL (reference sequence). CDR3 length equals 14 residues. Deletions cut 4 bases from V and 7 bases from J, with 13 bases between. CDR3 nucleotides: TGTGCCAGCAGCCCCCTTTCTCTAGACGGGGAGCTGTTTTTT. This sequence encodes CASSPLSLDGELFF. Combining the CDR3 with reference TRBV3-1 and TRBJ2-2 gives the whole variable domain DTAVSQTPKYLVTQMGNDKSIKCEQNLGHDTMYWYKQDSKKFLKIMFSYNNKELIINETVPNRFSPKSPDKAHLNLHINSLELGDSAVYFCASSPLSLDGELFFGEGSRLTVL.

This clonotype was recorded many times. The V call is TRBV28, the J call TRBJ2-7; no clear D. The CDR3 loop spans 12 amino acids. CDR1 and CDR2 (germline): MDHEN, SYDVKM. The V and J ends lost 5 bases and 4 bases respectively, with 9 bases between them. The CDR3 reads CASSGISYEQYF. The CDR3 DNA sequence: TGTGCCAGCAGTGGGATTTCTTACGAGCAGTACTTC.

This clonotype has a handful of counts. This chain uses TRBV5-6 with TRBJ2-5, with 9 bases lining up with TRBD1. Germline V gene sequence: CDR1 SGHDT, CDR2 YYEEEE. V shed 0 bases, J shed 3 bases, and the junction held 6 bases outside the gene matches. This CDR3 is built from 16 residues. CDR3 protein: CASSLGGQGQEETQYF. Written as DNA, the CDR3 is TGTGCCAGCAGCTTGGGGGGACAGGGTCAGGAAGAGACCCAGTACTTC.

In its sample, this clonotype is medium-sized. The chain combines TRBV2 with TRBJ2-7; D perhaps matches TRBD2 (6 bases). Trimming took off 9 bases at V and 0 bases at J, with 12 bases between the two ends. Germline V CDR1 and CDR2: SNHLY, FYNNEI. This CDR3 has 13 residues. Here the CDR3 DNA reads TGTGCCAGTACTGGGGGACTCTCCTACGAGCAGTACTTC. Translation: CASTGGLSYEQYF.

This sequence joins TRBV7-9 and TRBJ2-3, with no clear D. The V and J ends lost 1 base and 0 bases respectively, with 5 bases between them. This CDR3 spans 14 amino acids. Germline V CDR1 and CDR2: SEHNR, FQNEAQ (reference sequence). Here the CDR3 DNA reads TGTGCCAGCAGCTTAGTGCTGAGCACAGATACGCAGTATTTT. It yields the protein CASSLVLSTDTQYF. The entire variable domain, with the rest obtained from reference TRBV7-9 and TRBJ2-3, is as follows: DTGVSQNPRHKITKRGQNVTFRCDPISEHNRLYWYRQTLGQGPEFLTYFQNEAQLEKSRLLSDRFSAERPKGSFSTLEIQRTEQGDSAMYLCASSLVLSTDTQYFGPGTRLTVL.

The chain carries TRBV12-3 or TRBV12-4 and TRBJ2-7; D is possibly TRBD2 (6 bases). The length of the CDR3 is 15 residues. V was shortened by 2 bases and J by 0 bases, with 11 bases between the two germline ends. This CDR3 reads CASSLRREGSYEQYF. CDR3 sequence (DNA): TGTGCCAGCAGTTTACGGCGGGAAGGCTCCTACGAGCAGTACTTC.

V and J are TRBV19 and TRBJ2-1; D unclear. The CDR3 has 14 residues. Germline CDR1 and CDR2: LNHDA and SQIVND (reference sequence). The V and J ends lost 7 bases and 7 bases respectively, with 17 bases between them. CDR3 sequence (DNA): TGTGCCAGTACCCGTGATTGGGTGGAGAATGAGCAGTTCTTC. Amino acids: CASTRDWVENEQFF.

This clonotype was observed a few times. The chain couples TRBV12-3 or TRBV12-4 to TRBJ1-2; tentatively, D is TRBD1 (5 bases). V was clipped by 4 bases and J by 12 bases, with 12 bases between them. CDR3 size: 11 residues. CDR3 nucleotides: TGTGCCAGCAGTTCAGGGACCGCCGACACCTTC. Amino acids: CASSSGTADTF.

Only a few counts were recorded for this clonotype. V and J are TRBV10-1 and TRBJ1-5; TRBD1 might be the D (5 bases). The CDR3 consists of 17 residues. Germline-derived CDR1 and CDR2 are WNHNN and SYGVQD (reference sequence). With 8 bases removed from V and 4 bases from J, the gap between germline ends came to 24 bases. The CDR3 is CASQPRDWGFGNQPQHF. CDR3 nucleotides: TGCGCCAGCCAACCCCGGGACTGGGGCTTCGGGAATCAGCCCCAGCATTTT.